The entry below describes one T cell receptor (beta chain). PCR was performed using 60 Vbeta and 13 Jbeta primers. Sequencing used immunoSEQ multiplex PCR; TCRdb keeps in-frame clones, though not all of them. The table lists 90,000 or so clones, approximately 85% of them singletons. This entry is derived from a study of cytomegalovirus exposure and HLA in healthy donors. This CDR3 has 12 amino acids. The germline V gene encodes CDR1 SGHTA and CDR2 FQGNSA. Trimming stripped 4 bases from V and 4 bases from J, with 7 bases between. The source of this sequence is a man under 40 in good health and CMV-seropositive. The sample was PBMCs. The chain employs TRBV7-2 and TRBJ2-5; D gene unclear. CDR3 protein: CASSWARETQYF. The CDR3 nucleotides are TGTGCCAGCAGCTGGGCCCGAGAGACCCAGTACTTC.